This entry features one T cell receptor (beta chain) sequence. Its antigen target is currently unknown. V sheds 3 bases and J sheds 1 base, leaving 6 bases between their ends. CDR1 and CDR2 were assigned from the germline V gene (reference sequence) as SEHNR and FQNEAQ. The CDR3 sequence holds 13 residues, the cysteine and phenylalanine included. Of the read, only the CDR3 DNA is kept; its 39 bases are in frame from base 1. The CDR3 regions of human TCRbeta chains were analyzed by immunosequencing. Per the original workflow: Repertoire TCRs were matched against a reference library of SARS-CoV-2-specific TCRs generated with the MIRA antigen-specificity platform. Breadth was defined as the fraction of unique TCRs that were SARS-CoV-2-associated. Depth was defined as the fraction of total T cells that were SARS-CoV-2-associated. Using the MIRA data, each spike-specific TCR was assigned both to the spike region to which the TCR was reactive and to a CD4 or CD8 class. Log10-transformed breadth and depth values were compared by one-way ANOVA with Sidak's multiple comparisons tests. Entries here come from immuneACCESS through TCRdb and include only in-frame sequences with V and J called. Some clones fail to appear in such tables; in the studies checked, an unresolved V gene covers under half of the shortfall, and the cause of the remainder is unknown. The V and J calls and clone size are taken from that table; D and trimming were inferred from the DNA. This sample's records show over 120,000 clones. The top ten clones comprise 2% to 2.5% of the sample.

This record comes from a study of T cell responses to AZD1222 COVID-19 vaccine (dated by TCRdb to the early 2020s). Broadly, across the study: TCR sequencing covered some 240 trial participants: some 210 given two doses of AZD1222 and 26 given two doses of MenACWY control vaccine. Enrollment into the trials was organized by age into subgroups of 18-55, 56-69 and 70-plus years, and those subgroups contained roughly 150, 30 and 60 TCR-sequenced participants, respectively.

Results the study describes overall, beyond this receptor: The whole spike protein was spanned by vaccine-associated CD4 TCRs, and dominant responses were seen in regions 160-218 and 743-854. The 56-69-year group was small, and its depth increase did not reach significance, likely because of low power. Because no day 14 peak-response samples were available, repertoires were characterized only after the peak T cell response. A significant rise in spike-specific TCR breadth and depth was observed after two AZD1222 doses relative to day 0 and relative to MenACWY recipients. Participants were mostly white British and included more females than males, and it was suggested by the authors that clonal diversity may have been underestimated. Conclusions about previously exposed vaccinees were limited because only five to seven AZD1222 recipients were SARS-CoV-2 seropositive at baseline. Nearly half of unique spike-specific TCRs reportedly recognized epitopes outside regions mutated in the B.1.351 and B.1.1.7 variants.

This specimen's time point label, interpreted: baseline before first vaccination. Vaccinee samples were obtained from the UK trials COV001 and COV002, which included a single-blind randomized controlled phase 2/3 trial of AZD1222 (ChAdOx1 nCoV-19) in healthy adults. For TCRbeta chain sequencing, PBMC samples were collected from trial participants at day 0 and at day 28 after the second dose. The sequence was collected from an adult in good health. The rearranged segments are TRBV7-9 and TRBJ1-1; no D segment can be confidently identified. Sequencing was done on a sample of peripheral blood. DNA sequence: TGTGCCAGCAGCTTTGCAGCGAACACTGAAGCTTTCTTT. Translated, this gives CASSFAANTEAFF.